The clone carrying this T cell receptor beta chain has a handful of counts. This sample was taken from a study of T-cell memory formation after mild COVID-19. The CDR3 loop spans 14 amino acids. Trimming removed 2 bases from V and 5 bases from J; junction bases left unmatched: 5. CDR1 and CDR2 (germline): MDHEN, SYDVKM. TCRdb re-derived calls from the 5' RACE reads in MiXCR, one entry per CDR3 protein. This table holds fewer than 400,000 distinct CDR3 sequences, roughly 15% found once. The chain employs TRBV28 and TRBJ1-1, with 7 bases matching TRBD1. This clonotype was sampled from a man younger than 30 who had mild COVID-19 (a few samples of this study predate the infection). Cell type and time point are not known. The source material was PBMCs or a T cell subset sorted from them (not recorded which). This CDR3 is CASSLTYRGTEAFF. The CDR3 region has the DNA TGTGCCAGCAGTTTAACGTACAGGGGTACTGAAGCTTTCTTT.